This entry concerns a single T cell receptor beta chain. The assay was immunoSEQ multiplex PCR, and TCRdb's table has in-frame clones only and misses some. The repertoire has approximately 210,000 clones, roughly nine tenths of them found once; the top ten carry around 8%. The data belong to a study of blood T cell repertoires in COVID-19. V lost 5 bases to trimming and J lost 4 bases, with 10 bases between them. The CDR3 is 13 amino acids. Sequencing used PBMCs or T cells enriched from blood (not recorded which). V is TRBV12-3 or TRBV12-4 and J is TRBJ2-3; the D gene is possibly TRBD2 (6 bases). This clonotype was sampled from a woman under 30 who had recovered from COVID-19. This CDR3 reads CASSIGGADTQYF. DNA for the CDR3: TGTGCCAGCAGTATTGGAGGGGCAGATACGCAGTATTTT.